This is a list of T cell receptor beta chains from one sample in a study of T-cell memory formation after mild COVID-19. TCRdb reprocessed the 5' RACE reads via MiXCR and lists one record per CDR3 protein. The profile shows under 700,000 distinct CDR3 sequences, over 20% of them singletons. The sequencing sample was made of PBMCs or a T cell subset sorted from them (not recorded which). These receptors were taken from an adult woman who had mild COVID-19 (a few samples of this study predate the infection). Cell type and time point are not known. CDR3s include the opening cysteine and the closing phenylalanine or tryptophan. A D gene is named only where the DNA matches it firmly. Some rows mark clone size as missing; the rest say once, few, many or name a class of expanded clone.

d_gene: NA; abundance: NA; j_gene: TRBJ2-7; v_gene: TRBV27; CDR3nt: TGTGCCACACGACAGGCCGCGGGAGTCGTTACCTACGAGCAGTACTTC; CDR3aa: CATRQAAGVVTYEQYF
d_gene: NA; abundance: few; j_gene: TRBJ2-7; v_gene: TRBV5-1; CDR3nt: TGCGCCAGCAGCTTGCACTCCTCCTACGAGCAGTACTTC; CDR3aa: CASSLHSSYEQYF
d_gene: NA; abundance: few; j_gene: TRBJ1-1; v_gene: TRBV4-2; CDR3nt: TGTGCCAGCAGCCAAGATCCAGGGGAGAACACTGAAGCTTTCTTT; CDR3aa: CASSQDPGENTEAFF
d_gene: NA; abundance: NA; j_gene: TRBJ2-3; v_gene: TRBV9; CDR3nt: TGTGCCAGCAGCGTAGAGGGAGCTAGCACAGATACGCAGTATTTT; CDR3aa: CASSVEGASTDTQYF
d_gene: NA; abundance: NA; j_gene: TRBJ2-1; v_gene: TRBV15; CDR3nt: TGTGCCACCAGCAGAGAAATAGGGGCCTCCTACAATGAGCAGTTCTTC; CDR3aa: CATSREIGASYNEQFF
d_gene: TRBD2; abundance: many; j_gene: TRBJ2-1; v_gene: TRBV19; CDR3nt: TGTGCCAGTAGTGTGGGACTAGCGGCCTACAATGAGCAGTTCTTC; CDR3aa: CASSVGLAAYNEQFF
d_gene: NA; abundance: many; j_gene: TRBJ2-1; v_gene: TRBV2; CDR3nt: TGTGCCAGCACTTCTCGACAAAACAATGAGCAGTTCTTC; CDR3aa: CASTSRQNNEQFF
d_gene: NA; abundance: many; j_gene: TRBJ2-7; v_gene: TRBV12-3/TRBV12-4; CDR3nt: TGTGCCAGCAGTAACCAAGACTGGGGATACGAGCAGTACTTC; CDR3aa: CASSNQDWGYEQYF
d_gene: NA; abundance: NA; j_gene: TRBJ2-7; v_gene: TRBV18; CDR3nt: TGTGCCAGCTCACCAGTACGGGTCGACGAGCAGTACTTC; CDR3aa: CASSPVRVDEQYF
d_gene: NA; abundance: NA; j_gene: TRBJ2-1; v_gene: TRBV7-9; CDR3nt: TGTGCCAGCAGCGGGAGGTCCTCCTACAATGAGCAGTTCTTC; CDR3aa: CASSGRSSYNEQFF
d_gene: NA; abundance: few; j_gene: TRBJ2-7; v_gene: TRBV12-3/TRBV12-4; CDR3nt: TGTGCCAGCAGACCCGACAGGTCCTACGAGCAGTACTTC; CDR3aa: CASRPDRSYEQYF